What follows describes a single TCR beta chain. It lacks a known antigen. Base-call qualities are not available, and no considerably larger clone is one nucleotide away. The CDR3 regions of human TCRbeta chains were subjected to immunosequencing. The original pipeline was this. TCRs in the repertoires were compared against a reference library of SARS-CoV-2-specific TCRs that had been generated with the MIRA antigen-specificity platform. Breadth meant the fraction of unique TCRs that were SARS-CoV-2-associated, whereas depth meant the fraction of total T cells that were SARS-CoV-2-associated. Using the MIRA data, each spike-specific TCR was mapped to the spike region that the TCR reacts to and placed in a CD4 or CD8 class. Log10-transformed breadth and depth values were compared by one-way ANOVA with Sidak's multiple comparisons tests. The clones in this table, taken by TCRdb from immuneACCESS, are in-frame only. Not every clone is retained; where verified, under half of the shortfall comes from an unresolved V gene, and the cause of the rest is unknown. V, J and clone size are taken as reported in that table, and D and trimming were inferred from the DNA itself. The sample data list over 120,000 clones, and 75% to 90% of these were observed just once. The top ten constitute more than 7% of the sample.

CDR1 and CDR2 (SGHRS, YFSETQ) derive from the germline V gene. Cut back by 0 bases and 0 bases, the V and J ends lie 8 bases apart. Including cysteine and phenylalanine, the CDR3 has 15 amino acids. CDR3 DNA is the only sequence kept; it has 45 bases, read in frame from the first base. This sample is drawn from a study of T cell responses to AZD1222 COVID-19 vaccine (dated by TCRdb to the early 2020s). Context from the whole study: AZD1222 recipients given second doses at about 4 weeks or at about 12 weeks were pooled, since spike-specific TCR depth and breadth were not found to differ between the two schedules. A total of 233 trial participants underwent TCR sequencing, of whom 207 received two doses of AZD1222 and some 26 received two doses of the MenACWY control vaccine. Trial participants were enrolled by age into subgroups of 18-55, 56-69 and 70-plus years, and about 150, 27 and 61 TCR-sequenced participants, respectively, were included in these subgroups.

The time point label here, explained by the study, means: baseline before first vaccination. Samples from vaccinated people were obtained from the UK trials COV001 and COV002, which included a single-blind randomized controlled phase 2/3 trial of AZD1222 (ChAdOx1 nCoV-19) in healthy adults. For TCRbeta chain sequencing, PBMC samples were collected from trial participants at day 0 and at day 28 after the second dose. General study outcomes and caveats: In the small 56-69-year group, the increase in depth fell short of significance, most likely because of low power. The vaccine-associated CD4 TCRs covered the entire spike protein, and the dominant responses fell in regions 160-218 and 743-854. A significant rise in spike-specific TCR breadth and depth was observed after two AZD1222 doses relative to day 0 and relative to MenACWY recipients. Conclusions about previously exposed vaccinees are limited because only 6 or 7 AZD1222 recipients were SARS-CoV-2 seropositive at baseline. Epitopes outside the regions mutated in the B.1.351 and B.1.1.7 variants were reportedly recognized by nearly half of the unique spike-specific TCRs. Participants were mostly white British and included more females than males, and it was suggested by the authors that clonal diversity may have been underestimated. Because no day 14 peak-response samples were available, the repertoires could be characterized only after the peak T cell response.

This TCR was recovered from an adult in good health. The chain is encoded by TRBV5-1 joined to TRBJ2-3, with the D gene call left open. Material: peripheral blood, obtained on day 0 of AZD1222 vaccination. The CDR3 amino acid sequence is: CASSLVPDSTDTQYF. In nucleotides, the sequence is TGCGCCAGCAGCTTGGTCCCAGACAGCACAGATACGCAGTATTTT.